The clone carrying this T cell receptor beta chain came up a few times. What it recognizes is unknown. TCRdb's copy holds only in-frame clones and misses some; the assay was immunoSEQ multiplex PCR. The sample holds roughly 280,000 clones, 80% to 90% seen once. Trimming removed 2 bases from V and 4 bases from J; junction bases left unmatched: 2. The CDR3 runs to 14 residues. Germline assignment: CDR1 SGDLS and CDR2 YYNGEE. The sample originates from a study of cytomegalovirus exposure and HLA in healthy donors. Findings of the study overall: Listed as cytomegalovirus-associated were 150 to 200 TCR beta chains. First-cohort TCR clusters were later found to tend to co-occur in the approximately 120 validation repertoires.

The origin of this receptor is a woman aged 18-29 years in good health and CMV-seronegative. Input material: PBMCs. The chain couples TRBV9 to TRBJ1-5; 8 positions match TRBD1. Written as DNA, the CDR3 is TGTGCCAGCAGCGTGGGACAGGAAAATCAGCCCCAGCATTTT. It yields the protein CASSVGQENQPQHF.